This is a list of T cell receptor beta chains from one sample in a study of blood T cell repertoires in COVID-19. Generated by immunoSEQ multiplex PCR, the TCRdb table keeps only in-frame clones and is missing some. The data show under 350,000 clones, 86% seen once. The sequenced sample consisted of peripheral blood. The receptors originated from a man younger than 30 with active or convalescent COVID-19. CDR3s include the opening cysteine and the closing phenylalanine or tryptophan. The D gene is left open where the match is weak. Only part of the rows carry a size: once, few, many, or a class if the clone is expanded.

TRBJ2-7 TRBV19 few . CASSITGIGHEQYF TGTGCCAGTAGTATAACCGGGATCGGCCACGAGCAGTACTTC
TRBJ1-1 TRBV7-9 . TRBD1 CASSTGQLTFF TGTGCCAGCAGCACGGGACAGTTAACTTTCTTT
TRBJ1-2 TRBV11-1 . . CASSLEDSSNYGYTF TGTGCCAGCAGCTTAGAGGACAGCTCTAACTATGGCTACACCTTC
TRBJ2-7 TRBV7-2 . . CASSLAPGEQYF TGTGCCAGCAGCTTAGCCCCGGGGGAGCAGTACTTC
TRBJ2-1 TRBV30 . TRBD2 CAWSLLSGSYNEQFF TGTGCCTGGAGTTTACTTAGCGGGAGCTACAATGAGCAGTTCTTC
TRBJ1-2 TRBV5-8 . . CASSLSGIYGYTF TGTGCCAGCAGCTTATCGGGAATCTATGGCTACACCTTC
TRBJ2-5 TRBV5-1 . . CASSEEVAETQYF TGCGCCAGCAGCGAGGAGGTAGCGGAGACCCAGTACTTC
TRBJ2-1 TRBV6-5 . . CASSYRQTSYNEQFF TGTGCCAGCAGTTACCGACAAACTAGCTACAATGAGCAGTTCTTC
TRBJ2-5 TRBV2 . TRBD1 CASLGQAFVKTQYF TGTGCCAGTCTGGGACAGGCTTTTGTAAAGACCCAGTACTTC
TRBJ1-1 TRBV25-1 . . CASSGMTASTEAFF TGTGCCAGCAGTGGAATGACAGCTAGCACTGAAGCTTTCTTT
TRBJ1-5 TRBV6-5 once . CASRPRQGNQPQHF TGTGCCAGCAGGCCCCGGCAGGGCAATCAGCCCCAGCATTTT
TRBJ1-4 TRBV28 . TRBD1 CASSPQGGGFEKLFF TGTGCCAGCAGTCCCCAGGGGGGCGGTTTTGAAAAACTGTTTTTT
TRBJ1-2 TRBV6-5 . . CASSPKPDSNYGYTF TGTGCCAGCAGCCCGAAACCCGACAGCAACTATGGCTACACCTTC
TRBJ2-5 TRBV7-2 once . CASSPGGLAYQETQYF TGTGCCAGCAGCCCAGGTGGCCTCGCCTACCAAGAGACCCAGTACTTC
TRBJ2-7 TRBV21-1 once . CASSKAQGPSEEQYF TGTGCCAGCAGCAAAGCACAGGGGCCCTCGGAAGAGCAGTACTTC
TRBJ2-2 TRBV7-2 . TRBD1 CASGSQTGKNTGELFF TGTGCCAGCGGATCCCAGACAGGGAAAAACACCGGGGAGCTGTTTTTT
TRBJ2-3 TRBV27 . TRBD1 CASRRTGATDTQYF TGTGCCAGCAGGCGGACAGGGGCCACAGATACGCAGTATTTT
TRBJ1-1 TRBV6-5 . . CASSSGSATEAFF TGTGCCAGCAGTTCAGGGTCGGCCACTGAAGCTTTCTTT
TRBJ1-3 TRBV15 . . CATSRDAGGGNTIYF TGTGCCACCAGCAGAGATGCCGGGGGAGGAAACACCATATATTTT
TRBJ2-1 TRBV5-4 . TRBD2 CASSLVGLAGGSEQFF TGTGCCAGCAGCTTGGTGGGACTAGCGGGGGGGTCTGAGCAGTTCTTC
TRBJ2-2 TRBV10-1 . . CASSSDSTGELFF TGCGCCAGCAGTTCAGATTCGACCGGGGAGCTGTTTTTT
TRBJ2-3 TRBV19 . . CASSPQEGSWDTQYF TGTGCCAGTAGTCCCCAGGAGGGGTCCTGGGATACGCAGTATTTT
TRBJ2-5 TRBV4-3 . TRBD2 CASSPSASGRETQYF TGCGCCAGCAGCCCCAGCGCTAGCGGGAGGGAGACCCAGTACTTC
TRBJ1-2 TRBV2 . . CASSGGGIYGYTF TGTGCCAGCAGTGGGGGCGGGATCTATGGCTACACCTTC
TRBJ1-1 TRBV4-1 . . CASSQAGVNTEAFF TGCGCCAGCAGCCAAGCGGGAGTGAACACTGAAGCTTTCTTT
TRBJ1-4 TRBV7-9 once . CASSLDKKLFF TGTGCCAGCAGCTTAGATAAAAAACTGTTTTTT
TRBJ2-1 TRBV4-1 . TRBD2 CASSPLMGGRNVNEQFF TGCGCCAGCAGCCCTTTGATGGGCGGGAGAAATGTCAATGAGCAGTTCTTC
TRBJ2-5 TRBV19 . . CASSTRDFQETQYF TGTGCCAGTAGTACACGGGACTTCCAAGAGACCCAGTACTTC
TRBJ1-1 TRBV11-2 once . CASSRLSGTEAFF TGTGCCAGCAGCAGACTCAGTGGGACTGAAGCTTTCTTT
TRBJ1-3 TRBV19 . TRBD1 CASSIHRGPGNTIYF TGTGCCAGTAGTATTCACAGGGGGCCGGGAAACACCATATATTTT
TRBJ1-1 TRBV6-4 . . CASSDSGGGEAFF TGTGCCAGCAGTGACTCGGGCGGCGGGGAAGCTTTCTTT
TRBJ2-2 TRBV7-2 . . CASRGIGGSTGELFF TGTGCCAGCAGAGGGATAGGAGGGAGCACCGGGGAGCTGTTTTTT
TRBJ1-1 TRBV7-9 . . CASSLGGVTEAFF TGTGCCAGCAGCCTCGGCGGGGTCACTGAAGCTTTCTTT
TRBJ2-3 TRBV14 . . CASSQRLVADTQYF TGTGCCAGCAGCCAACGTCTAGTTGCAGATACGCAGTATTTT
TRBJ2-2 TRBV24-1 . . CATSDLGGTENTGELFF TGTGCCACCAGTGATTTAGGCGGGACAGAAAACACCGGGGAGCTGTTTTTT
TRBJ2-5 TRBV29-1 . TRBD1 CSLQGARETQYF TGCAGTCTGCAGGGGGCAAGGGAGACCCAGTACTTC